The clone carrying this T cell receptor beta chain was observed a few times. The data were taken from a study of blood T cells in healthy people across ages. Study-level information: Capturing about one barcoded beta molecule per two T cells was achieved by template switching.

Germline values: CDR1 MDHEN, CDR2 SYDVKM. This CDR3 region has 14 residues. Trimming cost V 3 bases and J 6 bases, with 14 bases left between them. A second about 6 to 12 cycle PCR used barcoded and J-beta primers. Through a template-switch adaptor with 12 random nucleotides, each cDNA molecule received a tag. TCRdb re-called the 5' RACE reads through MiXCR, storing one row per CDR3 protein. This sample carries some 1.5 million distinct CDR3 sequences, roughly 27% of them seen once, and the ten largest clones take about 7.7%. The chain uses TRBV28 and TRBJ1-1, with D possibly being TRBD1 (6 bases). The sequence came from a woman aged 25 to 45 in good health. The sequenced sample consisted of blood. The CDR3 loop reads CASSLYRAGAEAFF. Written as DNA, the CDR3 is TGTGCCAGCAGTTTGTACAGGGCAGGGGCTGAAGCTTTCTTT.